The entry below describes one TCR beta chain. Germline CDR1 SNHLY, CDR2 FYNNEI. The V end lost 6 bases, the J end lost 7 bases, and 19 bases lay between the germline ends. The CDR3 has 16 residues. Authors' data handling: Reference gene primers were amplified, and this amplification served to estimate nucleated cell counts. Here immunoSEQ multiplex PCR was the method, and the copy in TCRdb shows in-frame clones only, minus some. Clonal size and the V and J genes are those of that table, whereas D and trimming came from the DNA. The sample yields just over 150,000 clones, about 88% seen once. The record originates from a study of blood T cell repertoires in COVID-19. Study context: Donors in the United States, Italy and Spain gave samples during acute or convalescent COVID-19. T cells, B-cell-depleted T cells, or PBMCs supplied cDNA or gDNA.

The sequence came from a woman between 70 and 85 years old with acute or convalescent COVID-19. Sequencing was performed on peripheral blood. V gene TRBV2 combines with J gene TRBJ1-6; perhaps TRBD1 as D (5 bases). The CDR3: CASSPNPGFVNSPLHF. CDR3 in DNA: TGTGCCAGCAGCCCCAATCCAGGGTTTGTCAATTCACCCCTCCACTTT.